This T cell receptor beta chain was sequenced for a study of cytomegalovirus exposure and HLA in healthy donors. Overall study findings and caveats: In a later analysis, a missense DCLRE1C variant was linked to TCR beta V- and J-gene trimming. Specific recognition of CMV antigens was confirmed in vitro for a few chains (all CMV-associated). The study labeled more than 150 TCR beta chains cytomegalovirus-associated. Most CMV-associated TCR beta chains were later found to appear HLA-restricted.

CDR3 length equals 15 residues. Germline V gives CDR1 SSHAT, CDR2 FNYEAQ (reference sequence). 13 Jbeta primers and 60 Vbeta primers were used for the PCR. Clones were sequenced by immunoSEQ multiplex PCR, and TCRdb holds only the in-frame ones, with some missing. The table records 70,000 to 95,000 clones, roughly 72% of them present only once. As concerns this clone: Antigen: not known. One end of the junction is discordant with germline, which a read error may explain.

The V call is TRBV7-7, the J call TRBJ2-2; TRBD2 is a possible D gene (5 bases). The receptor's source is a man between 25 and 39 years old in good health and CMV-seropositive. Input material: PBMCs. Written as DNA, the CDR3 is TGTGCTAGCAGCCCGGGCGGGCGGGCAGCCGGGGAGCTGTTTTTT. It is translated as CASSPGGRAAGELFF.